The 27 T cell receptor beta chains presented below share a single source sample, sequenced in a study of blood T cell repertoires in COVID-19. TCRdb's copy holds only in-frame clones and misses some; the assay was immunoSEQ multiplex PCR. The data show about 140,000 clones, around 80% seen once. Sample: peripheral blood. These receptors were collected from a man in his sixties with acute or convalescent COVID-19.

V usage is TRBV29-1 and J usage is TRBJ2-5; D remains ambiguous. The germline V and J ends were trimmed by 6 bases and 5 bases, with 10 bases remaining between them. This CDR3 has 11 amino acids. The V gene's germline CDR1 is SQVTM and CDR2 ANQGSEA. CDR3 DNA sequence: TGCAGCGTGAGATTCGGTGAGACCCAGTACTTC. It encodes CSVRFGETQYF.

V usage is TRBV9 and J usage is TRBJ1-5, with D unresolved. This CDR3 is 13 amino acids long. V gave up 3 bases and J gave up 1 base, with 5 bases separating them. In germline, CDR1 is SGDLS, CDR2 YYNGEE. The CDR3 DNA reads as TGTGCCAGCAGCGCCCAAAGCAATCAGCCCCAGCATTTT. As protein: CASSAQSNQPQHF.

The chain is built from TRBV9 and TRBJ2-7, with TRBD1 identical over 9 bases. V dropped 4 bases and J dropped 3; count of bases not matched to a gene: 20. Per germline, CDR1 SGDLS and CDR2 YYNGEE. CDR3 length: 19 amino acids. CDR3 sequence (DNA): TGTGCCAGCAGCCCCAGTGCAGGACAGGGGCCCCGGTCCGTCTACGAGCAGTACTTC. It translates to CASSPSAGQGPRSVYEQYF.

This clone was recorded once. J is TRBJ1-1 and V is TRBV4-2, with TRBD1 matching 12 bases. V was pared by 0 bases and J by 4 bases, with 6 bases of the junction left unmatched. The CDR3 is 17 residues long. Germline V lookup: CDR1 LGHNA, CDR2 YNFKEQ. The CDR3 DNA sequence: TGTGCCAGCAGCCAAGAAGGGACAGGGGGCTTCGGCACTGAAGCTTTCTTT. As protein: CASSQEGTGGFGTEAFF.

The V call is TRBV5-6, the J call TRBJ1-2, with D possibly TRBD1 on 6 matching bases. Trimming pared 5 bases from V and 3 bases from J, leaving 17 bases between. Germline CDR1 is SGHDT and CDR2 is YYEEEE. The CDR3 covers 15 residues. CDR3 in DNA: TGTGCCAGCAGACCCCCGCAGGGGCACGACTATGGCTACACCTTC. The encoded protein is CASRPPQGHDYGYTF.

The CDR3 DNA reads as TGTGCCAGCAGCCCCCGGACAGGGGACACTGAAGCTTTCTTT. Its translation: CASSPRTGDTEAFF. The chain couples TRBV9 to TRBJ1-1, with TRBD1 matching over 9 bases. V lost 4 bases and J lost 3; bases outside the gene matches: 4. This CDR3 contains 14 residues. Looked up from germline, CDR1 is SGDLS and CDR2 is YYNGEE.

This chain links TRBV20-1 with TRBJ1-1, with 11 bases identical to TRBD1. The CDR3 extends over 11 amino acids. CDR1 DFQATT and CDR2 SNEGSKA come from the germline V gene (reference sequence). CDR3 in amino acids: CRGGQGAEAFF. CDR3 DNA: TGCAGGGGGGGACAGGGGGCTGAAGCTTTCTTT.

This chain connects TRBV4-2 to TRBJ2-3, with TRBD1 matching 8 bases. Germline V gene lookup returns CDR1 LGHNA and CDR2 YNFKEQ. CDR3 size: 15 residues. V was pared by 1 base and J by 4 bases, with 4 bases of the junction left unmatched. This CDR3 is CASSQGPTGADTQYF. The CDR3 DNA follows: TGTGCCAGCAGCCAAGGTCCGACAGGGGCAGATACGCAGTATTTT.

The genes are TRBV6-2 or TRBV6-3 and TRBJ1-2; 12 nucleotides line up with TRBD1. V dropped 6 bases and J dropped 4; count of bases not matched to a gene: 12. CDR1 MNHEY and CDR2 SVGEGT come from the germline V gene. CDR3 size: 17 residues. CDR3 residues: CASSPGTGGVRGYGYTF. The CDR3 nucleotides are TGTGCCAGCAGCCCCGGGACAGGGGGCGTTCGTGGCTATGGCTACACCTTC.

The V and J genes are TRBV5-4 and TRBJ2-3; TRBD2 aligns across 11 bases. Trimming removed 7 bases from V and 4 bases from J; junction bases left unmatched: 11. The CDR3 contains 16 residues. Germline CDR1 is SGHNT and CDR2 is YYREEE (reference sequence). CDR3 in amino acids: CASSWASGRSSDTQYF. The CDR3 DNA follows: TGTGCCAGCTCCTGGGCTAGCGGGAGGAGTTCAGATACGCAGTATTTT.

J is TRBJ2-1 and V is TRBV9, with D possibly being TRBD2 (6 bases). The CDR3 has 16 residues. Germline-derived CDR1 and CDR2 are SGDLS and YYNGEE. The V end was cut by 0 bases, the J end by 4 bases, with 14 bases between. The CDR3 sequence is CASSVELASSYNEQFF. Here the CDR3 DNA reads TGTGCCAGCAGCGTAGAGCTAGCGTCTTCATACAATGAGCAGTTCTTC.

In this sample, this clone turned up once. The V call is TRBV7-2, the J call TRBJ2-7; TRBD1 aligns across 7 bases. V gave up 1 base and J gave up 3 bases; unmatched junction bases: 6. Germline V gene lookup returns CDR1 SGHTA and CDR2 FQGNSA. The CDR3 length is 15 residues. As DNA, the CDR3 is TGTGCCAGCAGCTTAGTGTCAGGGGGAGACTACGAGCAGTACTTC. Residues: CASSLVSGGDYEQYF.

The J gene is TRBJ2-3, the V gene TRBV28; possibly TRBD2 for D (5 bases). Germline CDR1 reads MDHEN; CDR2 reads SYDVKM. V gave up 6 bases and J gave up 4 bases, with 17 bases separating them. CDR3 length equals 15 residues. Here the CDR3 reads CASSSPLLVPDTQYF. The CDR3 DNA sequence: TGTGCCAGCAGCTCCCCCCTACTAGTTCCAGATACGCAGTATTTT.

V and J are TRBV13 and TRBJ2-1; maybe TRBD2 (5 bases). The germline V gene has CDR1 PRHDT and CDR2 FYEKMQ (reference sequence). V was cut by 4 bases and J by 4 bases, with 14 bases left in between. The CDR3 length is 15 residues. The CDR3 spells CASSSPMTTYNEQFF. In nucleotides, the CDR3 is TGTGCCAGCAGCTCTCCAATGACTACTTACAATGAGCAGTTCTTC.

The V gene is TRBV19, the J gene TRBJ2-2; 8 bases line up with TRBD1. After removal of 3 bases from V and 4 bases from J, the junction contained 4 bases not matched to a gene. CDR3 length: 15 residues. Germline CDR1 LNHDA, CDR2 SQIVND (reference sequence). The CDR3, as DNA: TGTGCCAGTAGTATTCGACAGGGGATCACCGGGGAGCTGTTTTTT. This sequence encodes CASSIRQGITGELFF.

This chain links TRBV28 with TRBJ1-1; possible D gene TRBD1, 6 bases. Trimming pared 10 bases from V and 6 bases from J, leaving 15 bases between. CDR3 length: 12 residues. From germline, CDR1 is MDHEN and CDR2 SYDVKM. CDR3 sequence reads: CAILEQGSEAFF. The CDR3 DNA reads TGTGCCATCCTTGAACAGGGCTCTGAAGCTTTCTTT.

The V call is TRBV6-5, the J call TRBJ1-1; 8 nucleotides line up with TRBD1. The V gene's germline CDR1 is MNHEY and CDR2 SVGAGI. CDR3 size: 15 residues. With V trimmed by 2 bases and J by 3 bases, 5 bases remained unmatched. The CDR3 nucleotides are TGTGCCAGCAGTTACCCGACAGGGGCGGACACTGAAGCTTTCTTT. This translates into CASSYPTGADTEAFF.

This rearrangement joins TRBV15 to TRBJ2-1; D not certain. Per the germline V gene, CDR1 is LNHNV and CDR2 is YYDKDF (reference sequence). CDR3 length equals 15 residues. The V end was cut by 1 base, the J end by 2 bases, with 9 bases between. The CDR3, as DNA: TGTGCCACCAGCAGAGGAGCGCCCCCCTACAATGAGCAGTTCTTC. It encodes CATSRGAPPYNEQFF.

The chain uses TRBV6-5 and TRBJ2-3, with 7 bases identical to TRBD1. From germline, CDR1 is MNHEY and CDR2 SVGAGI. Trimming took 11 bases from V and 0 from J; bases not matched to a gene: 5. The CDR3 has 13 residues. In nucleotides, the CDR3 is TGTGCCGGGGGACAGACTAGCACAGATACGCAGTATTTT. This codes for CAGGQTSTDTQYF.

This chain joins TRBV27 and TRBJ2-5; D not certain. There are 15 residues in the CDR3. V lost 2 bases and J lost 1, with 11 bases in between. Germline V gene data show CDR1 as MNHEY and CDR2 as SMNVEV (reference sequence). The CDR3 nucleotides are TGTGCCAGCAGTTTAGAGTCAGGTGCCCAAGAGACCCAGTACTTC. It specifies CASSLESGAQETQYF.

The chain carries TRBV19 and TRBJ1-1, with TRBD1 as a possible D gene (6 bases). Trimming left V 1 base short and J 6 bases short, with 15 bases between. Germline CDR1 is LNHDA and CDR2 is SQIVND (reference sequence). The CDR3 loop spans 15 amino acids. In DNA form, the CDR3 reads TGTGCCAGTAGTATAGCCAAGACAGGACGGCCTGAAGCTTTCTTT. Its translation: CASSIAKTGRPEAFF.

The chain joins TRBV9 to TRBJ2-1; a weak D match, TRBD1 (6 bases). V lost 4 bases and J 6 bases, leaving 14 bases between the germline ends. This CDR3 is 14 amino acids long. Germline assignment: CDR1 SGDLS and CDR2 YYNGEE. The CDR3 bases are TGTGCCAGCAGCCCCGTCAGGGGCGGCAATGAGCAGTTCTTC. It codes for CASSPVRGGNEQFF.

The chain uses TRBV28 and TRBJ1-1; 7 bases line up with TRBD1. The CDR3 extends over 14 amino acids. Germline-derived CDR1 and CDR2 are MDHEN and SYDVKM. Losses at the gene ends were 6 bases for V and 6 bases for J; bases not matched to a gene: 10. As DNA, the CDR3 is TGTGCCAGCAGCCAATGGGGAGACAGGGCTGAAGCTTTCTTT. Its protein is CASSQWGDRAEAFF.

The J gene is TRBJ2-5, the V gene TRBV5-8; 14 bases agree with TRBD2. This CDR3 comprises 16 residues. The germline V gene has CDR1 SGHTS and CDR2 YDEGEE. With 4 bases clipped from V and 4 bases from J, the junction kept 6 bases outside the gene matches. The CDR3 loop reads CASSLGTSGSRETQYF. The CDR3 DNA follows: TGTGCCAGCAGCCTCGGGACTAGCGGGAGTCGAGAGACCCAGTACTTC.

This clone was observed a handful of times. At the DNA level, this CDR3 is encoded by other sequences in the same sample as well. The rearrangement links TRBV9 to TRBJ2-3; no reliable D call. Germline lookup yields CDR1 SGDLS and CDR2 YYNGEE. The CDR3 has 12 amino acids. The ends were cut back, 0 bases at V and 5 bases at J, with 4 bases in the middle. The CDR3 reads CASSVGLDTQYF. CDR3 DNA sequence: TGTGCCAGCAGCGTAGGACTAGATACGCAGTATTTT.

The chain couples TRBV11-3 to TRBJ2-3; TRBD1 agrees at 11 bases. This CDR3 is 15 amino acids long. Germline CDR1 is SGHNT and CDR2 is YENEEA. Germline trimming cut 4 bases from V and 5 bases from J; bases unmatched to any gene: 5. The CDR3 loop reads CASSSGQGARDTQYF. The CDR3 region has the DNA TGTGCCAGCAGCTCCGGACAGGGGGCGAGAGATACGCAGTATTTT.

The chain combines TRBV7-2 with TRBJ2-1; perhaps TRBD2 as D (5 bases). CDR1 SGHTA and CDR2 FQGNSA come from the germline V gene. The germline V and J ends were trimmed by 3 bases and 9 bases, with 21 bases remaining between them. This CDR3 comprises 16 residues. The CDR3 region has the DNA TGTGCCAGCAGCTTGACTATTGACACCCGTATGGGTGAGCAGTTCTTC. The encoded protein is CASSLTIDTRMGEQFF.